The TCR beta chain described here comes from a study of blood T cell repertoires in COVID-19. Turning to the study itself: The United States, Italy and Spain supplied acute and convalescent COVID-19 samples. From T cells, B-cell-depleted T cells, or PBMCs came the material, which was cDNA or gDNA.

As processed by the authors: Quantification of nucleated cells was approximated via reference gene primer amplification. Profiling relied on immunoSEQ multiplex PCR, and the TCRdb table lists in-frame clones only, not all of them. V and J calls and clone size are given by that table; D and trimming were obtained from the DNA. The sample shows some 110,000 clones, 82% of them seen only once. Trimming shortened V by 4 bases and J by 0 bases, and 11 bases separated the two germline ends. This CDR3 is 15 amino acids long. Germline V gives CDR1 SGHNT, CDR2 YYREEE (reference sequence). The chain recombines TRBV5-4 with TRBJ1-3; no firm D call. The specimen sequenced was peripheral blood. This TCR came from a woman aged 70-85 years with acute or convalescent COVID-19. CDR3: CASSVDPSSGNTIYF. In DNA, the CDR3 is TGTGCCAGCAGCGTGGACCCTAGCTCTGGAAACACCATATATTTT.